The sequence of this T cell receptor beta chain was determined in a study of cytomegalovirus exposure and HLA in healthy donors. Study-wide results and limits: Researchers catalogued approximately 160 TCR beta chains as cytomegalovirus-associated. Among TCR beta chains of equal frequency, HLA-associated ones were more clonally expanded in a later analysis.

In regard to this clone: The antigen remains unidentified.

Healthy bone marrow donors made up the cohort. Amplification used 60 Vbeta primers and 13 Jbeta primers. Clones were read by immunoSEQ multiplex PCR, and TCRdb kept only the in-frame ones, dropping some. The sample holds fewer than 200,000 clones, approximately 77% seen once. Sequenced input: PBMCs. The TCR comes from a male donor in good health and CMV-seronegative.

The CDR3 DNA sequence: TGTGCCAGTAGTGGATTCCGGACTAGCGGGGGAGAGACCCAGTACTTC. The encoded protein is CASSGFRTSGGETQYF. The V and J genes are TRBV19 and TRBJ2-5; TRBD2 matches at 13 bases. Germline CDR1 reads LNHDA; CDR2 reads SQIVND (reference sequence). V lost 5 bases, J lost 4 bases, and 7 bases stayed unmatched. The CDR3 length is 16 residues.